This is a list of T cell receptor beta chains from one sample in a study of T cell repertoires in cytomegalovirus infection. TCRdb redid the calling of the reads with MiXCR, one entry per CDR3 protein. This sample has about 180,000 distinct CDR3 sequences, with about a sixth found just once. The source material was CD8+ T cells from PBMCs. The source of these receptors is a human donor in good health (CMV status not recorded). Some clones in this sample may be carry-over from other donors' samples. Each CDR3 is given with its conserved first and last residue. The D gene is left open where the match is weak. Only part of the rows carry a size: once, few, many, or a class if the clone is expanded.

abundance: -
j_gene: TRBJ1-1
d_gene: -
v_gene: TRBV19
CDR3nt: TGTGCCAGTAGTATGAACCGGCGGTCGAACACTGAAGCTTTCTTT
CDR3aa: CASSMNRRSNTEAFF

abundance: -
j_gene: TRBJ1-5
d_gene: TRBD1
v_gene: TRBV12-3/TRBV12-4
CDR3nt: TGTGCCAGCAGTCCCGGGACAGGAGTCCAGCATTTT
CDR3aa: CASSPGTGVQHF

abundance: -
j_gene: TRBJ1-6
d_gene: -
v_gene: TRBV6-5
CDR3nt: TGTGCCAGCGGGGCAAGCGATGGGTATAATTCACCCCTCCACTTT
CDR3aa: CASGASDGYNSPLHF

abundance: few
j_gene: TRBJ1-2
d_gene: -
v_gene: TRBV4-2
CDR3nt: TGTGCCAGCAGCCAAGAATTATACATTTCCGAGGATGGCTACACCTTC
CDR3aa: CASSQELYISEDGYTF

abundance: -
j_gene: TRBJ2-1
d_gene: TRBD2
v_gene: TRBV7-9
CDR3nt: TGTGCCAGCAGCCCTCGAGGCGGGAGCTCCTACAATGAGCAGTTCTTC
CDR3aa: CASSPRGGSSYNEQFF

abundance: -
j_gene: TRBJ2-3
d_gene: TRBD2
v_gene: TRBV12-3/TRBV12-4
CDR3nt: TGTGCCAGAAGTTCACGGACTAGCGTAGATACGCAGTATTTT
CDR3aa: CARSSRTSVDTQYF

abundance: few
j_gene: TRBJ2-7
d_gene: -
v_gene: TRBV7-2
CDR3nt: TGTGCCAGCAGCTTAGACAGAGCAGGGTATCACTACGAGCAGTACTTC
CDR3aa: CASSLDRAGYHYEQYF

abundance: few
j_gene: TRBJ1-5
d_gene: -
v_gene: TRBV7-2
CDR3nt: TGTGCCAGCAGCTTAAGGTCCGGGGTACAATCGCCCCAGCATTTT
CDR3aa: CASSLRSGVQSPQHF

abundance: once
j_gene: TRBJ2-7
d_gene: -
v_gene: TRBV12-3/TRBV12-4
CDR3nt: TGTGCCAGCAGTTTTGGCCAGCGCTCCTACGAGCAGTACTTC
CDR3aa: CASSFGQRSYEQYF

abundance: -
j_gene: TRBJ2-2
d_gene: -
v_gene: TRBV4-3
CDR3nt: TGCGCCAGCAGCCAAGATGGGGGACCCGGGGAGCTGTTTTTT
CDR3aa: CASSQDGGPGELFF

abundance: few
j_gene: TRBJ1-5
d_gene: -
v_gene: TRBV24-1
CDR3nt: TGTGCCACCAGCGTCAAGGGGCGCAATCAGCCCCAGCATTTT
CDR3aa: CATSVKGRNQPQHF

abundance: -
j_gene: TRBJ2-7
d_gene: -
v_gene: TRBV11-2
CDR3nt: TGTGCCAGCAGCTTAGGTTCGGCCTTCTACGAGCAGTACTTC
CDR3aa: CASSLGSAFYEQYF

abundance: few
j_gene: TRBJ2-5
d_gene: -
v_gene: TRBV7-9
CDR3nt: TGTGCCAGCAGCTTAACGAGGAACCCGGGGGAGACCCAGTACTTC
CDR3aa: CASSLTRNPGETQYF

abundance: -
j_gene: TRBJ2-5
d_gene: -
v_gene: TRBV7-4
CDR3nt: TGTGCCAGCAGTAGCTTTGAGACCCAGTACTTC
CDR3aa: CASSSFETQYF

abundance: -
j_gene: TRBJ1-2
d_gene: TRBD1
v_gene: TRBV6-2/TRBV6-3
CDR3nt: TGTGCCAGCAGTGGACAGGCGCTAAACTATGGCTACACCTTC
CDR3aa: CASSGQALNYGYTF

abundance: -
j_gene: TRBJ2-7
d_gene: -
v_gene: TRBV5-6
CDR3nt: TGTGCCAGCAGCGCTTGGGACACTTCCTACGAGCAGTACTTC
CDR3aa: CASSAWDTSYEQYF

abundance: -
j_gene: TRBJ1-5
d_gene: -
v_gene: TRBV20-1
CDR3nt: TGCAGTGCTAGAAGGACCGATAAGAGCAATCAGCCCCAGCATTTT
CDR3aa: CSARRTDKSNQPQHF

abundance: few
j_gene: TRBJ1-2
d_gene: -
v_gene: TRBV20-1
CDR3nt: TGCAGTGCTAGAGATTCGGACGGATTCTTCTATGGCTACACCTTC
CDR3aa: CSARDSDGFFYGYTF

abundance: -
j_gene: TRBJ2-7
d_gene: -
v_gene: TRBV7-9
CDR3nt: TGTGCCAGCAGCGCATTTGGAGAGAGGGAGCAGTACTTC
CDR3aa: CASSAFGEREQYF

abundance: -
j_gene: TRBJ2-5
d_gene: TRBD2
v_gene: TRBV4-3
CDR3nt: TGCGCCAGCAGCCCTCATCGGACTAGCGTTGAGACCCAGTACTTC
CDR3aa: CASSPHRTSVETQYF

abundance: -
j_gene: TRBJ1-3
d_gene: -
v_gene: TRBV14
CDR3nt: TGTGCCAGCAGCGAAGGGGGAAACACCATATATTTT
CDR3aa: CASSEGGNTIYF

abundance: -
j_gene: TRBJ2-5
d_gene: TRBD2
v_gene: TRBV28
CDR3nt: TGTGCCAGCAGTTCTCCGACTAGCGGGGGGTCTATCCTCCAAGAGACCCAGTACTTC
CDR3aa: CASSSPTSGGSILQETQYF

abundance: few
j_gene: TRBJ2-3
d_gene: TRBD2
v_gene: TRBV19
CDR3nt: TGTGCCAGTAGTGGCCCCCGACTAGCGGGGGGCCAGGATACGCAGTATTTT
CDR3aa: CASSGPRLAGGQDTQYF

abundance: -
j_gene: TRBJ2-5
d_gene: -
v_gene: TRBV20-1
CDR3nt: TGCAGTGCTAGAGATCAAAGGGGACAAGAGACCCAGTACTTC
CDR3aa: CSARDQRGQETQYF

abundance: few
j_gene: TRBJ2-7
d_gene: -
v_gene: TRBV12-3/TRBV12-4
CDR3nt: TGTGCCAGCAGTACACCCCCCAGGGCCTACGAGCAGTACTTC
CDR3aa: CASSTPPRAYEQYF

abundance: few
j_gene: TRBJ1-1
d_gene: -
v_gene: TRBV6-1
CDR3nt: TGTGCCAGCATCGGGAACACTGAAGCTTTCTTT
CDR3aa: CASIGNTEAFF

abundance: -
j_gene: TRBJ2-1
d_gene: -
v_gene: TRBV6-2/TRBV6-3
CDR3nt: TGTGCCAGCAGTTACTCTCGAGGGGACTCCTACAATGAGCAGTTCTTC
CDR3aa: CASSYSRGDSYNEQFF

abundance: few
j_gene: TRBJ1-4
d_gene: -
v_gene: TRBV7-6
CDR3nt: TGTGCCAGCAGCCCATCGGCCGGGGGTACTAATGAAAAACTGTTTTTT
CDR3aa: CASSPSAGGTNEKLFF

abundance: -
j_gene: TRBJ2-2
d_gene: -
v_gene: TRBV7-6
CDR3nt: TGTGCCAGCAGCTTCAGACAGTCGAACACCGGGGAGCTGTTTTTT
CDR3aa: CASSFRQSNTGELFF

abundance: many
j_gene: TRBJ2-7
d_gene: -
v_gene: TRBV7-2
CDR3nt: TGTGCCAGCAGCCCAAGAACGCAGGAGTACGAGCAGTACTTC
CDR3aa: CASSPRTQEYEQYF

abundance: few
j_gene: TRBJ2-7
d_gene: -
v_gene: TRBV7-8
CDR3nt: TGTGCCAGCAGCCTCCCCCAAGGGAGCTCCTACGAGCAGTACTTC
CDR3aa: CASSLPQGSSYEQYF

abundance: -
j_gene: TRBJ2-2
d_gene: -
v_gene: TRBV25-1
CDR3nt: TGTGCCAGCAGTCGGCAAGGTCCCAACACCGGGGAGCTGTTTTTT
CDR3aa: CASSRQGPNTGELFF

abundance: few
j_gene: TRBJ1-1
d_gene: TRBD1
v_gene: TRBV2
CDR3nt: TGTGCCAGCATAGGGGGCCGTTTTGAAGCTTTCTTT
CDR3aa: CASIGGRFEAFF

abundance: -
j_gene: TRBJ2-3
d_gene: -
v_gene: TRBV11-2
CDR3nt: TGTGCCAGCAGCAAGCCAGGGGGCACAGATACGCAGTATTTT
CDR3aa: CASSKPGGTDTQYF

abundance: -
j_gene: TRBJ1-2
d_gene: TRBD1
v_gene: TRBV20-1
CDR3nt: TGCAGTGCTAGTCTTCAGCTGCCGGGACAGGGGTTCCACTATGGCTACACCTTC
CDR3aa: CSASLQLPGQGFHYGYTF

abundance: once
j_gene: TRBJ2-7
d_gene: -
v_gene: TRBV29-1
CDR3nt: TGCAGCGTAGGCGGACTGGGAAGGTCTGACGAGCAGTACTTC
CDR3aa: CSVGGLGRSDEQYF

abundance: medium-sized
j_gene: TRBJ1-5
d_gene: TRBD1
v_gene: TRBV7-2
CDR3nt: TGTGCCAGCAGCCGGACAGGCCTCGGACAGCCCCAGCATTTT
CDR3aa: CASSRTGLGQPQHF

abundance: few
j_gene: TRBJ1-3
d_gene: -
v_gene: TRBV7-2
CDR3nt: TGTGCCAGCAGCCCCGGGACACAGTTCTCTGGAAACACCATATATTTT
CDR3aa: CASSPGTQFSGNTIYF

abundance: few
j_gene: TRBJ2-3
d_gene: TRBD2
v_gene: TRBV7-8
CDR3nt: TGTGCCAGCACCTCCGGGACTAGCGTTTTGGATACGCAGTATTTT
CDR3aa: CASTSGTSVLDTQYF

abundance: many
j_gene: TRBJ1-1
d_gene: -
v_gene: TRBV7-8
CDR3nt: TGTGCCAGCAGCTCCTCGAGACTCCTGAACACTGAAGCTTTCTTT
CDR3aa: CASSSSRLLNTEAFF

abundance: -
j_gene: TRBJ1-2
d_gene: -
v_gene: TRBV6-5
CDR3nt: TGTGCCAGCAGTTACTCTCCAGCCTATGGCTACACCTTC
CDR3aa: CASSYSPAYGYTF